This T cell receptor (beta chain) was recorded in a study of blood T cell repertoires in COVID-19. Overall study context: Samples came from the United States, Italy and Spain, spanning acute and convalescent COVID-19.

Germline-derived CDR1 and CDR2 are SEHNR and FQNEAQ (reference sequence). The V end lost 7 bases, the J end lost 8 bases, and 17 bases lay between the germline ends. The CDR3 runs to 14 residues. Here immunoSEQ multiplex PCR was the method, and the copy in TCRdb shows in-frame clones only, minus some. The sample yields some 260,000 clones, roughly 82% seen once. The genes are TRBV7-9 and TRBJ1-4, with D possibly TRBD1 on 6 matching bases. The sample consisted of peripheral blood. The clonotype was recovered from an elderly woman with active or convalescent COVID-19. CDR3 sequence reads: CASTPRGAGEKLFF. The CDR3 nucleotides read TGTGCCAGCACCCCCCGGGGGGCCGGAGAAAAACTGTTTTTT.